This T cell receptor beta chain appears in the sequencing data of a study of radiation and T cells in renal cell carcinoma. Time point of the sample: baseline pretreatment blood. Treatment specified: 15 Gy SBRT to primary tumor, nephrectomy 4 weeks later. Radiation-treated patients gave blood at baseline, week 2 and week 4. Some clones are missing from TCRdb's copy, which holds only in-frame ones; the method was immunoSEQ multiplex PCR. The table lists around 140,000 clones, roughly 90% of them singletons. Looked up from germline, CDR1 is MNHNS and CDR2 is SASEGT. This CDR3 is 13 amino acids long. V lost 3 bases to trimming and J lost 8 bases, with 10 bases between them.

The sequencing used blood, collected from a patient whose treatment included radiotherapy and nephrectomy. The chain joins TRBV6-1 to TRBJ2-2; D perhaps matches TRBD1 (5 bases). The receptor was derived from a woman in her 70s with renal cell carcinoma. CDR3 loop: CASSDRGNGELFF. CDR3 sequence (DNA): TGTGCCAGCAGTGATAGGGGAAATGGGGAGCTGTTTTTT.